Listed here are 18 T cell receptor beta chains from one sample, sequenced in a study of Graves' ophthalmopathy and Graves' hyperthyroidism. The study amplified TCR beta CDR3 regions using RNA transcripts. Scientists carried out first-round RT-PCR using HTBI primers and then a second-round multiplex PCR. TCRdb reanalysed the multiplex PCR reads using MiXCR and keeps one entry per CDR3 protein. Here the sample spans about 200,000 distinct CDR3 sequences, roughly 27% being singletons. The sample consisted of peripheral blood. The receptors were gathered from a man in his forties or fifties with Graves' ophthalmopathy.

This clonotype appeared many times. This chain joins TRBV2 and TRBJ2-1; 10 bases line up with TRBD2. Germline CDR1 reads SNHLY; CDR2 reads FYNNEI. This CDR3 contains 13 residues. V trimming: 9 bases; J trimming: 5 bases; junction bases outside the gene matches: 4. The CDR3 nucleotides are TGTGCCAGGCAGCGGGAGGGCCACAATGAGCAGTTCTTC. Its translation is CARQREGHNEQFF.

The chain has TRBV6-2 or TRBV6-3 and TRBJ2-7; TRBD1 is a possible D gene (5 bases). In germline, CDR1 is MNHEY, CDR2 SVGEGT. The CDR3 sequence is 14 residues long. V gave up 7 bases and J gave up 3 bases, with 16 bases separating them. For the CDR3, the DNA is TGTGCCAGCACGATCGCCGGACACCTCTACGAGCAGTACTTC. Its protein product is CASTIAGHLYEQYF.

This clonotype was recorded many times. The chain recombines TRBV20-1 with TRBJ1-1; no clear D gene. V was shortened by 6 bases and J by 0 bases, with 14 bases between the two germline ends. The length of the CDR3 is 14 residues. From germline, CDR1 is DFQATT and CDR2 SNEGSKA (reference sequence). The CDR3 region has the DNA TGCAGTGCCACAATCGCGGGAATGAACACTGAAGCTTTCTTT. Amino acids: CSATIAGMNTEAFF.

This chain links TRBV6-2 or TRBV6-3 with TRBJ2-5; 7 nucleotides agree with TRBD1. The CDR3 is 13 residues long. Germline assignment: CDR1 MNHEY and CDR2 SVGEGT. The V segment lost 10 bases and the J segment 4 bases; nucleotides outside the gene matches: 9. The CDR3 region has the DNA TGTGCCAACCGAGCACAGGGGACAGAGACCCAGTACTTC. Encoded protein: CANRAQGTETQYF.

The gene calls are TRBV7-2 and TRBJ2-7; TRBD1 aligns across 8 bases. V was pared by 0 bases and J by 2 bases, with 6 bases of the junction left unmatched. CDR1 is SGHTA and CDR2 is FQGNSA in the germline V gene. This CDR3 is built from 16 residues. DNA of the CDR3: TGTGCCAGCAGCTTAGCCGGGACAGGAAATACCTACGAGCAGTACTTC. Protein product: CASSLAGTGNTYEQYF.

This clonotype has at least ten counts. This chain uses TRBV29-1 with TRBJ2-6, with D possibly called TRBD1 or TRBD2 (5 bases each). CDR3 length: 15 amino acids. With 6 bases removed from V and 6 bases from J, the gap between germline ends came to 18 bases. Germline assignment: CDR1 SQVTM and CDR2 ANQGSEA. CDR3 nucleotide sequence: TGCAGCGTGCCCGAATCGGGACGGCAGGCCAACGTCCTGACTTTC. Its translation: CSVPESGRQANVLTF.

This clonotype was picked up many times. J is TRBJ2-5 and V is TRBV15, with 9 bases fitting TRBD2. V dropped 1 base and J dropped 2; count of bases not matched to a gene: 5. Germline V gene data show CDR1 as LNHNV and CDR2 as YYDKDF (reference sequence). This CDR3 region has 16 residues. The DNA for the CDR3 is TGTGCCACCAGCAGAGGTCGACTAGCGGCTCAAGAGACCCAGTACTTC. Its protein is CATSRGRLAAQETQYF.

This clonotype was detected many times. J is TRBJ2-2 and V is TRBV2; 7 bases map to TRBD2. V lost 1 base, J lost 3 bases, and 14 bases stayed unmatched. CDR3 length: 19 residues. Germline values: CDR1 SNHLY, CDR2 FYNNEI. The CDR3 sequence: CASSEGIVAGVGYTGELFF. The CDR3 nucleotides are TGTGCCAGCAGTGAAGGAATTGTGGCGGGAGTAGGGTACACCGGGGAGCTGTTTTTT.

This clonotype has a count of ten or more. This chain connects TRBV20-1 to TRBJ2-3; a weak D match, TRBD2 (5 bases). In germline, CDR1 is DFQATT, CDR2 SNEGSKA (reference sequence). The CDR3 has 14 amino acids. V lost 3 bases and J 2 bases, leaving 12 bases between the germline ends. In nucleotides, the CDR3 is TGCAGTGCTAGTGAGGGCAGGAACACAGATACGCAGTATTTT. It codes for CSASEGRNTDTQYF.

The gene calls are TRBV28 and TRBJ2-7; possible D gene TRBD2, 5 bases. Per the germline V gene, CDR1 is MDHEN and CDR2 is SYDVKM. V lost 1 base and J 6 bases, leaving 10 bases between the germline ends. This CDR3 region has 13 residues. The CDR3 is CASSLSVRGEQYF. The CDR3 DNA reads TGTGCCAGCAGTTTATCCGTACGGGGCGAGCAGTACTTC.

The V gene is TRBV10-3, the J gene TRBJ1-1, with TRBD1 as a possible D gene (6 bases). This CDR3 comprises 13 residues. The V gene's germline CDR1 is ENHRY and CDR2 SYGVKD. Between the trimmed V and J ends, which lost 6 bases and 0 bases, there was a span of 8 bases. CDR3 nucleotides: TGTGCCATCAGACAGGGCTTGAACACTGAAGCTTTCTTT. Protein sequence: CAIRQGLNTEAFF.

This clonotype showed up many times. This chain joins TRBV6-5 and TRBJ1-5; D might be TRBD1 (6 bases). The germline gives CDR1 MNHEY, CDR2 SVGAGI. The V gene lost 0 bases and the J gene lost 6 bases, with 9 bases spanning the gap. The CDR3 length is 14 residues. The CDR3 spells CASSYSPGAQPQHF. In nucleotides, the CDR3 is TGTGCCAGCAGTTACTCTCCAGGGGCTCAGCCCCAGCATTTT.

In its sample, this clonotype was seen many times. V and J are TRBV11-2 and TRBJ2-7; possibly TRBD2 for D (7 bases). CDR3 length equals 15 residues. Per germline, CDR1 SGHAT and CDR2 FQNNGV. The V gene lost 5 bases and the J gene lost 2 bases, with 16 bases spanning the gap. The CDR3 sequence: CASSTPRGATYEQYF. CDR3 nucleotide sequence: TGTGCCAGCAGCACCCCCCGGGGGGCGACCTACGAGCAGTACTTC.

The chain employs TRBV7-2 and TRBJ2-5, with TRBD2 matching over 10 bases. Germline CDR1 and CDR2: SGHTA and FQGNSA. The CDR3 has 14 residues. V lost 4 bases, J lost 5 bases, and 4 bases stayed unmatched. In DNA form, the CDR3 reads TGTGCCAGCAGCTCCCTAGCGGGAGAGGAGACCCAGTACTTC. Its translation is CASSSLAGEETQYF. Supplemented by reference TRBV7-2 and TRBJ2-5, the full variable domain reads GAGVSQSPSNKVTEKGKDVELRCDPISGHTALYWYRQSLGQGLEFLIYFQGNSAPDKSGLPSDRFSAERTGGSVSTLTIQRTQQEDSAVYLCASSSLAGEETQYFGPGTRLLVL.

The rearrangement uses TRBV14 and TRBJ2-3, with a possible D match to TRBD1 (5 bases). V was clipped by 8 bases and J by 0 bases, with 12 bases between them. The CDR3 has 14 residues. Looked up from germline, CDR1 is SGHDN and CDR2 is FVKESK. The CDR3 sequence: CASSSKGSTDTQYF. Written as DNA, the CDR3 is TGTGCCAGCTCCTCTAAGGGGAGCACAGATACGCAGTATTTT.

This clonotype has ten or more counts. This sequence joins TRBV10-3 and TRBJ2-5; D not resolved. The germline V gene has CDR1 ENHRY and CDR2 SYGVKD. The CDR3 contains 14 residues. The ends were cut back, 2 bases at V and 3 bases at J, with 10 bases in the middle. CDR3 in amino acids: CAISELKVEETQYF. The CDR3 nucleotides read TGTGCCATCAGTGAGCTTAAGGTGGAAGAGACCCAGTACTTC.

The rearrangement uses TRBV6-1 and TRBJ2-7; D is perhaps TRBD2 (7 bases). CDR1 is MNHNS and CDR2 is SASEGT in the germline V gene. The germline V and J ends were trimmed by 1 base and 5 bases, with 15 bases remaining between them. This CDR3 is 15 amino acids long. DNA of the CDR3: TGTGCCAGCAGTGAAGTCGGGGGGCTTGGTGACGAGCAGTACTTC. It encodes CASSEVGGLGDEQYF.

This clonotype was seen more than once but under ten times. This chain uses TRBV7-2 with TRBJ1-1; D may be TRBD1 (6 bases). V shed 5 bases and J shed 12 bases, with 22 bases lying between them. Germline CDR1 reads SGHTA; CDR2 reads FQGNSA. The length of the CDR3 is 14 residues. CDR3 protein: CASSPGGGQLESFF. The CDR3 DNA is TGTGCCAGCAGCCCAGGTGGGGGACAACTCGAGTCTTTCTTT.